The 30 T cell receptor beta chains given below trace back to one sample, sequenced in a study of blood T cell repertoires in COVID-19. Libraries were prepared by immunoSEQ multiplex PCR; TCRdb keeps only in-frame clonotypes and omits some of them. The sample yields fewer than 100,000 clones, about 90% seen once. Sequencing input: peripheral blood. These receptors all stem from a human donor in a cohort sampled during active COVID-19.

V usage is TRBV10-3 and J usage is TRBJ1-6; possible D gene TRBD1, 5 bases. The CDR3 length is 14 residues. V was trimmed by 4 bases and J by 11 bases, leaving 15 bases between them. Germline V lookup: CDR1 ENHRY, CDR2 SYGVKD. The CDR3 reads CAISVGTGLTPLHF. In nucleotides, the CDR3 is TGTGCCATCAGTGTAGGGACTGGTTTGACACCCCTCCACTTT.

The CDR3 reads CASGPGQGNIQYF. The DNA of the CDR3 is TGTGCCAGCGGTCCGGGACAGGGAAACATTCAGTACTTC. J is TRBJ2-4 and V is TRBV11-2; 9 bases line up with TRBD1. The CDR3 totals 13 residues. With V trimmed by 8 bases and J by 6 bases, 5 bases remained unmatched. The V gene's germline CDR1 is SGHAT and CDR2 FQNNGV. The full variable domain, in which reference TRBV11-2 and TRBJ2-4 provide the parts outside the CDR3, is EAGVAQSPRYKIIEKRQSVAFWCNPISGHATLYWYQQILGQGPKLLIQFQNNGVVDDSQLPKDRFSAERLKGVDSTLKIQPAKLEDSAVYLCASGPGQGNIQYFGAGTRLSVL.

The chain links TRBV18 to TRBJ2-1; D perhaps matches TRBD2 (5 bases). The CDR3 consists of 13 residues. Germline V CDR1 and CDR2: KGHSH, LQKENI. Trimming stripped 6 bases from V and 9 bases from J, with 15 bases between. Here the CDR3 DNA reads TGTGCCAGCTCCCCCACGGGAATTGGTGAGCAGTTCTTC. The encoded protein is CASSPTGIGEQFF. Using reference TRBV18 and TRBJ2-1 for the parts outside the CDR3, the full variable domain is NAGVMQNPRHLVRRRGQEARLRCSPMKGHSHVYWYRQLPEEGLKFMVYLQKENIIDESGMPKERFSAEFPKEGPSILRIQQVVRGDSAAYFCASSPTGIGEQFFGPGTRLTVL.

V usage is TRBV6-6 and J usage is TRBJ1-1; the match to TRBD1 covers 8 bases. In germline, CDR1 is MNHNY, CDR2 SVGAGI (reference sequence). The CDR3 consists of 17 residues. Losses at the gene ends were 5 bases for V and 0 bases for J; bases not matched to a gene: 11. CDR3 sequence: CASSQTTGVTMNTEAFF. The CDR3 DNA is TGTGCCAGCAGTCAAACGACAGGGGTCACGATGAACACTGAAGCTTTCTTT.

This clone occurred a few times. The chain links TRBV3-1 (or the pseudogene TRBV3-2) to TRBJ1-2; 9 bases are shared with TRBD1. CDR1 is LGHDT, CDR2 YNNKEL, per germline (reference sequence). V dropped 5 bases and J dropped 6; count of bases not matched to a gene: 7. The CDR3 consists of 14 residues. The CDR3 region is CASSSRQGVHGYTF. DNA of the CDR3: TGTGCCAGCAGCTCAAGACAGGGGGTTCATGGCTACACCTTC.

The genes are TRBV28 and TRBJ1-2; TRBD1 matches 11 bases. Germline V gene sequence: CDR1 MDHEN, CDR2 SYDVKM. Trimming took 6 bases from V and 4 from J; bases not matched to a gene: 7. This CDR3 region has 15 residues. The CDR3 bases are TGTGCCAGCAGCTCCGGGACAGGGGGTTCCTATGGCTACACCTTC. It translates to CASSSGTGGSYGYTF.

The chain uses TRBV3-1 (or the pseudogene TRBV3-2) and TRBJ2-1, with 10 nucleotides matching TRBD2. The germline V gene encodes CDR1 LGHDT and CDR2 YNNKEL (reference sequence). The CDR3 consists of 14 residues. J lost 10 bases, V lost 3 bases, and 6 bases had no gene match. This chain's CDR3 is CASSHSGRVREQFF. The CDR3 nucleotides are TGTGCCAGCAGCCACAGCGGGAGGGTCCGGGAGCAGTTCTTC.

Only one count was recorded for this clone. J is TRBJ2-2 and V is TRBV2; D not resolved. CDR1 SNHLY and CDR2 FYNNEI come from the germline V gene. Trimming shortened V by 8 bases and J by 6 bases, and 16 bases separated the two germline ends. The CDR3 sequence is 14 residues long. The DNA of the CDR3 is TGTGCCAGCCACGAGGCAAGTTCCCCCGGGGAGCTGTTTTTT. It is translated as CASHEASSPGELFF.

The chain joins TRBV18 to TRBJ2-7; D not resolved. The V end lost 5 bases, the J end lost 6 bases, and 17 bases lay between the germline ends. Per germline, CDR1 KGHSH and CDR2 LQKENI. The CDR3 runs 14 residues. The CDR3: CASSSLLGEAEQYF. The CDR3, as DNA: TGTGCCAGCTCATCGCTCCTAGGAGAGGCCGAGCAGTACTTC.

The rearrangement uses TRBV12-2 and TRBJ2-3; the table's D call, TRBD2, was not checked against the DNA. TRBV12-2 is a known pseudogene. The CDR3 is 15 amino acids. The CDR3 DNA sequence: TGTGCAAGTCGCTTAGGGGGACTACCCACAGATACGCAGTATTTT. It codes for CASRLGGLPTDTQYF.

V gene TRBV3-1 (or the pseudogene TRBV3-2) combines with J gene TRBJ2-1, with 8 bases aligning to TRBD2. The germline V gene encodes CDR1 LGHDT and CDR2 YNNKEL (reference sequence). After removal of 0 bases from V and 2 bases from J, the junction contained 6 bases not matched to a gene. This CDR3 has 17 amino acids. CDR3 in DNA: TGTGCCAGCAGCCAAGAGGGCGGGGGGCCTCCCTACAATGAGCAGTTCTTC. This sequence encodes CASSQEGGGPPYNEQFF.

This chain uses TRBV7-8 with TRBJ2-5; TRBD2 aligns across 7 bases. Germline values: CDR1 SGHVS, CDR2 FQNEAQ. This CDR3 is built from 17 residues. V shed 4 bases, J shed 3 bases, and the junction held 14 bases outside the gene matches. The CDR3, as DNA: TGTGCCAGCAGCTCGTGGCGGGCGGGACTAACAAAAGAGACCCAGTACTTC. Translation gives CASSSWRAGLTKETQYF.

The chain has TRBV6-1 and TRBJ1-1, with 10 bases aligning to TRBD1. The V gene end was trimmed by 3 bases and the J gene end by 11 bases; junction bases not matched to a gene: 12. The CDR3 is made up of 15 amino acids. In germline, CDR1 is MNHNS, CDR2 SASEGT. CDR3 in amino acids: CASSDMGTGVLRAFF. The CDR3, as DNA: TGTGCCAGCAGTGATATGGGGACAGGGGTTTTGAGGGCTTTCTTT.

This chain connects TRBV4-3 to TRBJ1-2, with TRBD1 matching over 9 bases. The ends lost 4 bases at V and 6 bases at J; junction bases unmatched: 3. The CDR3 totals 13 residues. The germline V gene encodes CDR1 LGHNA and CDR2 YSLEER. The CDR3 sequence: CASSRDRGDGYTF. The CDR3 DNA follows: TGCGCCAGCAGCCGAGACAGGGGGGATGGCTACACCTTC.

The V call is TRBV5-4, the J call TRBJ2-5; D possibly corresponds to TRBD2 (7 bases). Germline V gives CDR1 SGHNT, CDR2 YYREEE (reference sequence). V shed 2 bases and J shed 0 bases, with 17 bases lying between them. The CDR3 consists of 17 residues. CDR3 amino acids: CASSFGGGALYQETQYF. The CDR3 DNA reads TGTGCCAGCAGCTTTGGCGGGGGCGCCTTATACCAAGAGACCCAGTACTTC.

The sample holds one count of this clone. The V and J genes are TRBV28 and TRBJ2-7; tentative D call: TRBD2 (5 bases). The CDR3 length is 14 residues. V was trimmed by 3 bases and J by 2 bases, leaving 11 bases between them. Germline CDR1 is MDHEN and CDR2 is SYDVKM. The CDR3 DNA sequence: TGTGCCAGCAGTTTGGAGAGCGGCGCCTACGAGCAGTACTTC. It encodes CASSLESGAYEQYF.

The V and J genes are TRBV4-3 and TRBJ2-4, with 11 bases aligning to TRBD2. The CDR3 covers 18 residues. CDR1 is LGHNA and CDR2 is YSLEER in the germline V gene. With V trimmed by 0 bases and J by 1 base, 5 bases remained unmatched. As DNA, the CDR3 is TGCGCCAGCAGCCAAGATGCGACTAGCGGGACTGCCAAAAACATTCAGTACTTC. Translation gives CASSQDATSGTAKNIQYF.

The J gene is TRBJ2-1, the V gene TRBV5-1, with 10 bases lining up with TRBD2. This CDR3 is built from 16 residues. Germline loops: CDR1 SGHRS, CDR2 YFSETQ. J was trimmed by 4 bases and V by 4 bases; bases with no gene match: 8. As DNA, the CDR3 is TGCGCCAGCAGCAAAGGACTAGCGGAGCTTTACAATGAGCAGTTCTTC. Amino acid sequence: CASSKGLAELYNEQFF. The whole variable domain, remainder taken from reference TRBV5-1 and TRBJ2-1, is KAGVTQTPRYLIKTRGQQVTLSCSPISGHRSVSWYQQTPGQGLQFLFEYFSETQRNKGNFPGRFSGRQFSNSRSEMNVSTLELGDSALYLCASSKGLAELYNEQFFGPGTRLTVL.

As DNA, the CDR3 is TGTGCCTGGAGTCTTAGGGGGGGCTTGGGCTACACCTTC. Translating gives CAWSLRGGLGYTF. The chain employs TRBV30 and TRBJ1-2; possible D gene TRBD1, 6 bases. The CDR3 loop spans 13 amino acids. With 2 bases removed from V and 8 bases from J, the gap between germline ends came to 15 bases. Germline values: CDR1 GTSNPN, CDR2 SVGIG (reference sequence).

CDR3 DNA sequence: TGTGCCAGCAGTTACCGGGGTGGGACTGAAGCTTTCTTT. Protein: CASSYRGGTEAFF. The chain combines TRBV6-5 with TRBJ1-1; D not resolved. The CDR3 is 13 amino acids. With 2 bases removed from V and 5 bases from J, the gap between germline ends came to 9 bases. Looked up from germline, CDR1 is MNHEY and CDR2 is SVGAGI.

The J gene is TRBJ2-2, the V gene TRBV3-1 (or the pseudogene TRBV3-2), with D unclear. V was shortened by 5 bases and J by 6 bases, with 10 bases between the two germline ends. Looked up from germline, CDR1 is LGHDT and CDR2 is YNNKEL (reference sequence). This CDR3 comprises 13 residues. DNA for the CDR3: TGTGCCAGCAGCAACTACCCGTCCGGGGAGCTGTTTTTT. Encoded protein: CASSNYPSGELFF.

This chain uses TRBV7-2 with TRBJ1-1; TRBD1 agrees at 11 bases. J was trimmed by 3 bases and V by 3 bases; bases with no gene match: 3. The CDR3 runs 15 residues. Looked up from germline, CDR1 is SGHTA and CDR2 is FQGNSA. The CDR3 here is CASSLGQGVYTEAFF. As DNA, the CDR3 is TGTGCCAGCAGCTTGGGACAGGGGGTCTACACTGAAGCTTTCTTT. Drawing the rest from reference TRBV7-2 and TRBJ1-1, the complete variable domain is GAGVSQSPSNKVTEKGKDVELRCDPISGHTALYWYRQSLGQGLEFLIYFQGNSAPDKSGLPSDRFSAERTGGSVSTLTIQRTQQEDSAVYLCASSLGQGVYTEAFFGQGTRLTVV.

As for this clone: One end of the junction varies from germline; a read error may be responsible. This chain connects TRBV3-1 (or the pseudogene TRBV3-2) to TRBJ2-7; 7 nucleotides line up with TRBD2. CDR1 is LGHDT, CDR2 YNNKEL, per germline (reference sequence). There are 19 residues in the CDR3. The CDR3 region has the DNA TGTGCCAGCAGGCAAGGGCGTGGGACTACCGTCTCCCGCGACTACGAGCAGTACTTC. Protein product: CASRQGRGTTVSRDYEQYF.

The chain joins TRBV11-3 to TRBJ2-5; TRBD1 might be the D (6 bases). Germline V CDR1 and CDR2: SGHNT, YENEEA. The CDR3 has 13 residues. V was trimmed by 8 bases and J by 1 base, leaving 11 bases between them. In DNA form, the CDR3 reads TGTGCCAGCGGACCAGGGGCCCAAGAGACCCAGTACTTC. Amino acids: CASGPGAQETQYF.

V and J are TRBV29-1 and TRBJ2-1; D possibly corresponds to TRBD2 (6 bases). V gave up 4 bases and J gave up 9 bases, with 16 bases separating them. This CDR3 spans 13 amino acids. In germline, CDR1 is SQVTM, CDR2 ANQGSEA. This CDR3 reads CSVVIWRGGEQFF. Here the CDR3 DNA reads TGCAGCGTTGTTATTTGGCGGGGAGGTGAGCAGTTCTTC.

This chain links TRBV18 with TRBJ1-1; unclear D gene. V was shortened by 3 bases and J by 0 bases, with 14 bases between the two germline ends. CDR3 length: 16 amino acids. In germline, CDR1 is KGHSH, CDR2 LQKENI. CDR3 in DNA: TGTGCCAGCTCACCGATGCAGGCTGACATGAACACTGAAGCTTTCTTT. Protein sequence: CASSPMQADMNTEAFF. Complete variable domain (other parts from reference TRBV18 and TRBJ1-1): NAGVMQNPRHLVRRRGQEARLRCSPMKGHSHVYWYRQLPEEGLKFMVYLQKENIIDESGMPKERFSAEFPKEGPSILRIQQVVRGDSAAYFCASSPMQADMNTEAFFGQGTRLTVV.

The chain combines TRBV5-1 with TRBJ2-3, with D possibly TRBD2 on 6 matching bases. This CDR3 is 14 amino acids long. Trimming stripped 5 bases from V and 2 bases from J, with 12 bases between. Germline CDR1 SGHRS, CDR2 YFSETQ. CDR3 coding DNA: TGCGCCAGCAGGGAGGGCGAAAACACAGATACGCAGTATTTT. It encodes CASREGENTDTQYF.

The rearrangement uses TRBV4-3 and TRBJ1-6, with D maybe TRBD1 (5 bases). From germline, CDR1 is LGHNA and CDR2 YSLEER. The CDR3 loop spans 15 amino acids. V dropped 0 bases and J dropped 6 bases, with 9 bases sitting between them. CDR3 residues: CASSQESRANSPLHF. CDR3 nucleotide sequence: TGCGCCAGCAGCCAAGAGAGCAGGGCTAATTCACCCCTCCACTTT.

V is TRBV4-1 and J is TRBJ1-6; 7 bases align to TRBD1. Looked up from germline, CDR1 is MGHRA and CDR2 is YSYEKL. The CDR3 covers 15 residues. V shed 0 bases, J shed 7 bases, and the junction held 3 bases outside the gene matches. As DNA, the CDR3 is TGCGCCAGCAGCCAAGAACAGGGGTTGAATTCACCCCTCCACTTT. It is translated as CASSQEQGLNSPLHF.

This rearrangement joins TRBV7-2 to TRBJ1-1; 9 nucleotides line up with TRBD1. Germline CDR1 SGHTA, CDR2 FQGNSA. V lost 5 bases to trimming and J lost 5 bases; unmatched junction nucleotides: 9. The CDR3 spans 15 residues. CDR3 nucleotides: TGTGCCAGCAGCGCCTCACAGGGGGCAGGGACTGAAGCTTTCTTT. Residues: CASSASQGAGTEAFF.